This T cell receptor beta chain was identified in a study of blood T cell repertoires in COVID-19. On the study more broadly: The analysed material was cDNA or gDNA that came from T cells, B-cell-depleted T cells, or PBMCs.

Profiled with immunoSEQ multiplex PCR; TCRdb holds only in-frame clones, not every one. The table lists roughly 42,000 clones, around nine tenths of them singletons, with approximately 0.37% in the top ten. Between the trimmed V and J ends, which lost 6 bases and 4 bases, there was a span of 12 bases. This CDR3 contains 13 residues. Per the germline V gene, CDR1 is PRHDT and CDR2 is FYEKMQ (reference sequence). Seattle participants joined during active infection and were tracked over time. The sequence was obtained from a man aged 50 to 59 with COVID-19, enrolled during active disease. The material sequenced was peripheral blood. The chain couples TRBV13 to TRBJ1-1; D unclear. For the CDR3, the DNA is TGTGCCAGCAGTTACGGGGTAGGCACTGAAGCTTTCTTT. Protein: CASSYGVGTEAFF. The variable domain in full, completed from reference TRBV13 and TRBJ1-1, reads AAGVIQSPRHLIKEKRETATLKCYPIPRHDTVYWYQQGPGQDPQFLISFYEKMQSDKGSIPDRFSAQQFSDYHSELNMSSLELGDSALYFCASSYGVGTEAFFGQGTRLTVV.